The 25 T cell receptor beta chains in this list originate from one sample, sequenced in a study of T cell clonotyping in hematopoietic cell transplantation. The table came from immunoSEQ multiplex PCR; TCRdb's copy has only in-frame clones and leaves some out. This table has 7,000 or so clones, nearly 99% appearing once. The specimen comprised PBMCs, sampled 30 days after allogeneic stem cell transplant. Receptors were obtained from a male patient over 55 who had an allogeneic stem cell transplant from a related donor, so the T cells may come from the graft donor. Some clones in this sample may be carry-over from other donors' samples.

Here the CDR3 DNA reads TGCGCCAGCAGCTTGAATCAGGGACAAGAGACCCAGTACTTC. It specifies CASSLNQGQETQYF. This chain connects TRBV5-1 to TRBJ2-5; TRBD1 might be the D (5 bases). The CDR3 is 14 amino acids. The V and J ends lost 1 base and 2 bases respectively, with 9 bases between them. CDR1 and CDR2 from the germline V gene are SGHRS and YFSETQ.

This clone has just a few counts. The CDR3 region is CASSSVGLNQPQHF. CDR3 nucleotide sequence: TGTGCCAGCAGCTCGGTAGGTTTGAATCAGCCCCAGCATTTT. The rearrangement joins TRBV7-9 to TRBJ1-5; D call uncertain. The CDR3 is made up of 14 amino acids. The V and J ends lost 4 bases and 4 bases respectively, with 11 bases between them. In germline, CDR1 is SEHNR, CDR2 FQNEAQ (reference sequence).

The CDR3 reads CASSPSPNSPLHF. The CDR3 DNA is TGCGCCAGCAGCCCTAGTCCTAATTCACCCCTCCACTTT. The J gene is TRBJ1-6, the V gene TRBV10-1; D call uncertain. Per the germline V gene, CDR1 is WNHNN and CDR2 is SYGVQD (reference sequence). Trimming removed 6 bases from V and 6 bases from J, with 9 bases in between. The CDR3 extends over 13 amino acids.

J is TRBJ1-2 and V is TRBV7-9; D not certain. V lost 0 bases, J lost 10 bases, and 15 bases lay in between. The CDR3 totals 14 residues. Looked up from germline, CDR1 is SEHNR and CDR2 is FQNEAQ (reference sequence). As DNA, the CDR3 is TGTGCCAGCAGCTTAGCGCATGAAAACCGGGCCTACACCTTC. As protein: CASSLAHENRAYTF. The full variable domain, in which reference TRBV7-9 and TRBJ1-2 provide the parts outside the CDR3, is DTGVSQNPRHKITKRGQNVTFRCDPISEHNRLYWYRQTLGQGPEFLTYFQNEAQLEKSRLLSDRFSAERPKGSFSTLEIQRTEQGDSAMYLCASSLAHENRAYTFGSGTRLTVV.

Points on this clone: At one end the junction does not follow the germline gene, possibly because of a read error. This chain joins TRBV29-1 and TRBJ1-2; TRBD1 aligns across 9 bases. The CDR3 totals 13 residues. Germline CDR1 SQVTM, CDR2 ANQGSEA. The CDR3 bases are TGCAGCGCTGAACCGGACAGGGGCTATGGCTACACCTTC. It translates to CSAEPDRGYGYTF.

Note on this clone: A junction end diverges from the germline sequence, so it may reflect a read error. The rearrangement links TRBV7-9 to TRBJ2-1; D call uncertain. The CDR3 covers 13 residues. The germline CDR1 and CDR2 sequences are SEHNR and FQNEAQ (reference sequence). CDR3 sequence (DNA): TGTGCCAGCAGCTTGATCTCCGACAATGAGCAGTTCTTC. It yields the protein CASSLISDNEQFF.

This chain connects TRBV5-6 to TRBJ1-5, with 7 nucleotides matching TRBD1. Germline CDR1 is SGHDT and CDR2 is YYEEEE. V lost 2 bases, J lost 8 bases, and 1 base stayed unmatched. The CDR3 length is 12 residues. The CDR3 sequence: CASSLGGEPQHF. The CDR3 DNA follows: TGTGCCAGCAGCTTAGGGGGCGAGCCCCAGCATTTT.

CDR3 residues: CASSLVAGEGYTF. For the CDR3, the DNA is TGCGCCAGCAGCTTGGTGGCAGGGGAAGGCTACACCTTC. The chain uses TRBV5-1 and TRBJ1-2; D might be TRBD1 (6 bases). This CDR3 region has 13 residues. Germline CDR1 reads SGHRS; CDR2 reads YFSETQ. V was trimmed by 0 bases and J by 8 bases, leaving 11 bases between them. The full variable domain, rest sourced from reference TRBV5-1 and TRBJ1-2, is KAGVTQTPRYLIKTRGQQVTLSCSPISGHRSVSWYQQTPGQGLQFLFEYFSETQRNKGNFPGRFSGRQFSNSRSEMNVSTLELGDSALYLCASSLVAGEGYTFGSGTRLTVV.

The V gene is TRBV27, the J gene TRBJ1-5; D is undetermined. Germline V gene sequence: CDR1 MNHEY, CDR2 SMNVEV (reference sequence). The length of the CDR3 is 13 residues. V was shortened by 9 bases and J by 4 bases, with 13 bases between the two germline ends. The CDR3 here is CASRSDRNQPQHF. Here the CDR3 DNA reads TGTGCCAGTCGGTCGGATCGTAATCAGCCCCAGCATTTT.

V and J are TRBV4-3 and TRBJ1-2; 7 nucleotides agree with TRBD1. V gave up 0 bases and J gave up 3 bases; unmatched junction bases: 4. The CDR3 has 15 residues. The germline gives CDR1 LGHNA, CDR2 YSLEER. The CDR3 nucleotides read TGCGCCAGCAGCCAAGAGGAGGGGGCGGACTATGGCTACACCTTC. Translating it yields CASSQEEGADYGYTF.

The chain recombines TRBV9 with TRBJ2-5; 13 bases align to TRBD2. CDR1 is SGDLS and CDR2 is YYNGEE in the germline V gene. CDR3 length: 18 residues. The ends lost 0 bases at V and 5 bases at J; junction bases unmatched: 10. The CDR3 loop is CASSVDGTSGVTGETQYF. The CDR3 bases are TGTGCCAGCAGCGTAGACGGGACTAGCGGGGTCACAGGGGAGACCCAGTACTTC.

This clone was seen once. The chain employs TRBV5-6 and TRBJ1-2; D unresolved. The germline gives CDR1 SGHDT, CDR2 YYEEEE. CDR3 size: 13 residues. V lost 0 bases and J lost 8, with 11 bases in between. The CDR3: CASSLVQVGGYTF. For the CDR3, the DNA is TGTGCCAGCAGCTTGGTTCAGGTCGGGGGCTACACCTTC.

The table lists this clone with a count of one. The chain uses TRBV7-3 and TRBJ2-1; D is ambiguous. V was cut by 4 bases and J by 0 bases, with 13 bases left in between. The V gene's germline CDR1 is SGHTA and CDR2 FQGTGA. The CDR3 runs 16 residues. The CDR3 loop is CASSSRTRNSYNEQFF. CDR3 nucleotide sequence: TGTGCCAGCAGCTCCCGGACGCGCAACTCCTACAATGAGCAGTTCTTC.

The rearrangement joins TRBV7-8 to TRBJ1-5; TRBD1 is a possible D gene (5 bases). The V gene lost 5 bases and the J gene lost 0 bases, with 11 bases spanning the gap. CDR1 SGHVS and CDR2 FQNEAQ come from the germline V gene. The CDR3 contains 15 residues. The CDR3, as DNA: TGTGCCAGCAGCATCAGACAGACTAGCAATCAGCCCCAGCATTTT. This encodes CASSIRQTSNQPQHF.

As DNA, the CDR3 is TGTGCCAGCAGTCGGGGGTTTCAAGCTTTCTTT. Amino acids: CASSRGFQAFF. This sequence joins TRBV5-8 and TRBJ1-1, with a tentative D call TRBD1 (5 bases). The germline V gene has CDR1 SGHTS and CDR2 YDEGEE. CDR3 size: 11 residues. Trimming stripped 5 bases from V and 9 bases from J, with 11 bases between.

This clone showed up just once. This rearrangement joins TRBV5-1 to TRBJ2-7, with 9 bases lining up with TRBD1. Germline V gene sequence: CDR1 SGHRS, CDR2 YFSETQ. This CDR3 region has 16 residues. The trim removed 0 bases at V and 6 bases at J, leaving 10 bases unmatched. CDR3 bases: TGCGCCAGCAGCTTGGCCGGAGGGACAGGGTCGTCCGAGCAGTACTTC. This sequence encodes CASSLAGGTGSSEQYF.

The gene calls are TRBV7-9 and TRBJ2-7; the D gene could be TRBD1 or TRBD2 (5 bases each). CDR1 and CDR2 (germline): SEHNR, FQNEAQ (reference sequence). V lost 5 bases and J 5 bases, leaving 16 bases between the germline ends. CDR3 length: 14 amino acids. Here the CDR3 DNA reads TGTGCCAGCAGCAATCGGGACGGTGGCGACGAGCAGTACTTC. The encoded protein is CASSNRDGGDEQYF.

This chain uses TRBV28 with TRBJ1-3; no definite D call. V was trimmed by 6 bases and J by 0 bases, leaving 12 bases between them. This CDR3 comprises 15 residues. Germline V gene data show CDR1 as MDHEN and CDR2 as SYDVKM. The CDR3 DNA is TGTGCCAGCAGCCTGGGCCGTACCTCTGGAAACACCATATATTTT. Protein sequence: CASSLGRTSGNTIYF.

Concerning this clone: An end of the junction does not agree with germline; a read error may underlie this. CDR3 in DNA: TGTGCCAGTAGTCTTTCCGGGACCCCTCCGAATTTT. Its translation is CASSLSGTPPNF. The chain links TRBV19 to TRBJ1-5; D is possibly TRBD1 (5 bases). This CDR3 comprises 12 residues. CDR1 is LNHDA, CDR2 SQIVND, per germline (reference sequence).

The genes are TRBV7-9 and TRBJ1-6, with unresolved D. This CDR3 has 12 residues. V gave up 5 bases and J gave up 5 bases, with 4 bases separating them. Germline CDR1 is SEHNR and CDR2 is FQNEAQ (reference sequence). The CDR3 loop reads CASSPDNSPLHF. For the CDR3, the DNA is TGTGCCAGCAGCCCTGATAATTCACCCCTCCACTTT.

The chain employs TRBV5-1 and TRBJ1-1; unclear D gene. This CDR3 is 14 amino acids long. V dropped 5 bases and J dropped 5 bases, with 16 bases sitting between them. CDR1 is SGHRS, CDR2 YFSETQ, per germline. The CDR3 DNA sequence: TGCGCCAGCAGGGAAGCGACGGTCCCAACTGAAGCTTTCTTT. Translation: CASREATVPTEAFF. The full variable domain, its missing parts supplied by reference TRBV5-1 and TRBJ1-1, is KAGVTQTPRYLIKTRGQQVTLSCSPISGHRSVSWYQQTPGQGLQFLFEYFSETQRNKGNFPGRFSGRQFSNSRSEMNVSTLELGDSALYLCASREATVPTEAFFGQGTRLTVV.

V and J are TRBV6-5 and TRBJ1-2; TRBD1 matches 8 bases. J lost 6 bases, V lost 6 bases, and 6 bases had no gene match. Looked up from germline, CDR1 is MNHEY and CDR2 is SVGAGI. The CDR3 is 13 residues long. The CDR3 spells CASSRTGSNGYTF. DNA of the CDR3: TGTGCCAGCAGCAGGACAGGGTCGAATGGCTACACCTTC.

This chain's CDR3 is CASSILYPGQVTTTNYGYTF. The CDR3 nucleotides read TGTGCCAGTAGTATCCTATATCCGGGACAGGTGACTACAACTAACTATGGCTACACCTTC. The V gene is TRBV19, the J gene TRBJ1-2, with 8 bases matching TRBD1. CDR3 length: 20 amino acids. V gave up 3 bases and J gave up 0 bases; unmatched junction bases: 18. Germline CDR1 is LNHDA and CDR2 is SQIVND (reference sequence).

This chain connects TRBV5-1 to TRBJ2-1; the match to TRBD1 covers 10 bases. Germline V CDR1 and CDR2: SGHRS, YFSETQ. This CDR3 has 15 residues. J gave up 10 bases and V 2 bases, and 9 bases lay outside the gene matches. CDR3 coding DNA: TGCGCCAGCAGCTTAAGGGGACAGGGGAATTCGGAGCAGTTCTTC. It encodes CASSLRGQGNSEQFF.

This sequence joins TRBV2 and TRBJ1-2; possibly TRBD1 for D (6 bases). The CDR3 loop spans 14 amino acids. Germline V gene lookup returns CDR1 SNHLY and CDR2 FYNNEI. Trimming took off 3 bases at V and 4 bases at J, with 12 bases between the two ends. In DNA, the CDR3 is TGTGCCAGCAGTGACAACAGGGCTGCCTATGGCTACACCTTC. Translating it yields CASSDNRAAYGYTF.